This T cell receptor (beta chain) was obtained from a study of blood T cell repertoires in COVID-19 (TCRdb year 2020). Regarding the complete study: Samples covering the acute and convalescent phases of COVID-19 were provided by collaborators in the United States, Italy and Spain. The material from the prospective study consisted of cDNA or gDNA derived from T cells, B-cell-depleted T cells, or PBMCs. Subjects who had been exposed to COVID-19, were actively infected with it, or had recovered from it provided the deeply sampled blood TCRbeta repertoires that made up the dataset. The repertoires were released in a freely available public database intended as a resource for research on the immune response to SARS-CoV-2. Samples were obtained from the ongoing ImmuneRACE study (first 160 participants) and from some 1,200 subjects provided by 6 global collaborators. The sample metadata nearly always contained a de-identified subject ID, COVID-19 status, age in years and sex. HLA class I and class II types, where available, came from metadata supplied by the sample provider rather than from assay-based typing.

The immunoSEQ Assay, a bias-controlled multiplex PCR, was used to amplify TCRbeta CDR3 regions from genomic DNA. Processing in the source paper ran as follows. The number of nucleated cells in each sample was estimated from the amplification of reference gene primers within the assay. To quantify the absolute abundance of each unique TCRbeta CDR3 rearrangement, sequence reads were collapsed and filtered. For each sample, productive Simpson clonality was calculated by taking the square root of Simpson's diversity index across productive rearrangements. In its TCRdb copy, this immuneACCESS table keeps in-frame sequences only and misses some clones. Where compared with another copy, unresolved V genes explain less than half of these, and the others have no known cause. V and J calls and clone size are copied from that table; D and trimming were computed from the DNA. The sample contains over 150,000 clones, roughly 91% of them found a single time. The top ten constitute approximately 2.4% of the sample.

A word on this clone: The antigen it recognizes is unknown. It has no much larger one-base neighbor in the sample; base qualities were not kept.

From cysteine to phenylalanine, the CDR3 is 13 amino acids long. The CDR3 DNA has 39 bases and is translated from base 1. From a lookup of the germline V gene, CDR1 and CDR2 are LGHNA and YNFKEQ. Relative to germline, V is 6 bases shorter and J is 4 bases shorter, with 13 bases between their ends. Collaborating institutions collected whole blood in K2EDTA tubes following their own protocols. For TCRbeta analysis, collaborators shipped samples in one of three forms: frozen whole blood, isolated PBMCs, or DNA extracted from either of those sample types. Paper-wide results and their limitations: The quantity of clinical and demographic metadata differed by source and by participant and was supplied without curation.

The sequence was obtained from a man aged 18 to 29 with acute or convalescent COVID-19. The V and J genes are TRBV4-2 and TRBJ2-7; the D segment could be TRBD1, given 5 matching bases. Sequencing was performed on peripheral blood. The CDR3 sequence is CASRGGAEYEQYF. The DNA is as follows: TGTGCCAGCAGGGGTGGGGCGGAATACGAGCAGTACTTC.